Included here is one T cell receptor beta chain sequence, with context. Its antigen is undetermined. This CDR3 is built from 14 residues. Germline V gene sequence: CDR1 GTSNPN, CDR2 SVGIG (reference sequence). V was clipped by 3 bases and J by 0 bases, with 6 bases between them. These data come from a study of shared clonotypes between healthy human individuals. Clones were read by immunoSEQ multiplex PCR, and TCRdb kept only the in-frame ones, dropping some. The sample includes some 2,500,000 clones, more than 85% seen only once; the top ten take 0.35% to 0.45%. Study results and caveats: Rarefaction curves obtained for sorted subsets showed sequencing incomplete despite large depth.

This clonotype was sampled from a man in his late teens or twenties in good health. Some clones in this sample may be carry-over from other donors' samples. This chain connects TRBV30 to TRBJ2-6; D is unclear. The sequenced material came from naive CD4+ T cells from PBMCs. The subset is: CD45RA+ positively selected. The CDR3 coding sequence is TGTGCCTGGAGGCTCCGCTCTGGGGCCAACGTCCTGACTTTC. Amino acids: CAWRLRSGANVLTF.